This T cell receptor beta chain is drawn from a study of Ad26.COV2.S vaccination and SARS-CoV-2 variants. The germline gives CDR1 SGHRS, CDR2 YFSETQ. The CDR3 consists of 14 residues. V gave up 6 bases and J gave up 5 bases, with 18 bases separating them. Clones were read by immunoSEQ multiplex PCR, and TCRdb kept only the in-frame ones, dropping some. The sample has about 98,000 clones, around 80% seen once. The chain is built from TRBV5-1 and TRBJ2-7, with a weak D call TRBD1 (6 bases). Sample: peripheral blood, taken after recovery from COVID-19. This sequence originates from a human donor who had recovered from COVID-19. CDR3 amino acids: CASTRQANSHEQYF. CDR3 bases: TGCGCCAGCACTAGACAGGCGAACAGTCACGAGCAGTACTTC.